The 14 T cell receptor beta chains below were found in one sample sequenced in a study of CD8 T cells in ankylosing spondylitis. TCRdb redid the calling of the 5' RACE reads with MiXCR, one entry per CDR3 protein. This table holds fewer than 400,000 distinct CDR3 sequences, approximately 14% found once. The sample comprised blood, either unsorted or a sorted T cell fraction (not recorded which). The receptor source for this set is a male donor with ankylosing spondylitis or in good health (not recorded which).

This clonotype was counted a few times. The CDR3 region has the DNA TGTGCCAGCAGGAGGGGCTCCTATAATTCACCCCTCCACTTT. This encodes CASRRGSYNSPLHF. This chain links TRBV7-2 with TRBJ1-6; a weak D match, TRBD1 (5 bases). V dropped 6 bases and J dropped 0 bases, with 6 bases sitting between them. CDR3 size: 14 residues. The germline V gene has CDR1 SGHTA and CDR2 FQGNSA.

In its sample, this clonotype was seen a few times. The J gene is TRBJ1-3, the V gene TRBV7-2; no definite D call. V was trimmed by 4 bases and J by 4 bases, leaving 8 bases between them. The CDR3 has 13 amino acids. Germline CDR1 is SGHTA and CDR2 is FQGNSA. The CDR3 DNA reads TGTGCCAGCAGCTCCCATCCCGGAAACACCATATATTTT. This codes for CASSSHPGNTIYF.

V gene TRBV15 combines with J gene TRBJ2-1; 10 bases agree with TRBD1. From germline, CDR1 is LNHNV and CDR2 YYDKDF (reference sequence). V gave up 1 base and J gave up 8 bases; unmatched junction bases: 2. The CDR3 totals 14 residues. The CDR3 nucleotides read TGTGCCACCAGCAGAGCGGGACAGGGGTATGAGCAGTTCTTC. Translating it yields CATSRAGQGYEQFF.

This clonotype was counted between two and nine times. The V and J genes are TRBV5-1 and TRBJ2-2; either TRBD1 or TRBD2 may fit D (5 bases each). The V gene's germline CDR1 is SGHRS and CDR2 YFSETQ. The CDR3 has 15 amino acids. Between the trimmed V and J ends, which lost 2 bases and 7 bases, there was a span of 15 bases. CDR3 loop: CASSFGGEGVGELFF. CDR3 sequence (DNA): TGCGCCAGCAGCTTTGGGGGAGAAGGCGTCGGGGAGCTGTTTTTT.

This chain joins TRBV6-1 and TRBJ2-1, with 11 bases fitting TRBD2. Germline V gives CDR1 MNHNS, CDR2 SASEGT. V lost 4 bases and J lost 1; bases outside the gene matches: 9. This CDR3 has 18 amino acids. In nucleotides, the CDR3 is TGTGCCAGCAGTGCCCGCCTAGCGGGAGGTTGGTCCTACAATGAGCAGTTCTTC. Amino acid sequence: CASSARLAGGWSYNEQFF.

In this sample, this clonotype turned up a few times. This chain links TRBV6-1 with TRBJ2-6; D ambiguous. The CDR3 is 14 residues long. Germline V CDR1 and CDR2: MNHNS, SASEGT. V was trimmed by 2 bases and J by 4 bases, leaving 6 bases between them. The CDR3 coding sequence is TGTGCCAGCAGTGAAAACGCAGGGGCCAACGTCCTGACTTTC. Amino acids: CASSENAGANVLTF.

This clonotype has only a few counts. The chain employs TRBV6-1 and TRBJ1-5; 7 bases are a match to TRBD1. The CDR3 has 14 residues. Germline V CDR1 and CDR2: MNHNS, SASEGT. V shed 5 bases and J 5 bases; nucleotides not matched to a gene: 6. The CDR3 nucleotides are TGTGCCAGCAGTCAGGACAGGTCCTATCAGCCCCAGCATTTT. It specifies CASSQDRSYQPQHF.

The table lists this clonotype with a few counts. V gene TRBV12-5 combines with J gene TRBJ2-3, with a possible D match to TRBD1 (5 bases). Germline loops: CDR1 LGHNT, CDR2 FRNRAP. The length of the CDR3 is 14 residues. The ends were cut back, 5 bases at V and 2 bases at J, with 11 bases in the middle. The CDR3 DNA sequence: TGTGCTAGTGGTGCGGACAAGCTCACAGATACGCAGTATTTT. It translates to CASGADKLTDTQYF.

A few counts support this clonotype. The J gene is TRBJ2-1, the V gene TRBV4-1; 9 positions agree with TRBD2. Germline V gives CDR1 MGHRA, CDR2 YSYEKL. This CDR3 is built from 18 residues. J lost 0 bases, V lost 0 bases, and 6 bases had no gene match. The chain's CDR3 is CASSQDSSSGTSYNEQFF. CDR3 bases: TGCGCCAGCAGCCAAGATTCCTCTAGCGGGACCTCCTACAATGAGCAGTTCTTC.

In its sample, this clonotype was seen a few times. This chain connects TRBV5-1 to TRBJ2-7; 7 nucleotides line up with TRBD1. In germline, CDR1 is SGHRS, CDR2 YFSETQ. V gave up 3 bases and J gave up 6 bases; unmatched junction bases: 12. The CDR3 length is 15 residues. CDR3 DNA: TGCGCCAGCAGCTACACCGGGACAGAATATGGCGAGCAGTACTTC. Amino acid sequence: CASSYTGTEYGEQYF.

This clonotype was observed at least ten times. This chain links TRBV29-1 with TRBJ2-1; 7 positions match TRBD1. The CDR3 covers 14 residues. CDR1 and CDR2 from the germline V gene are SQVTM and ANQGSEA. The V segment lost 7 bases and the J segment 0 bases; nucleotides outside the gene matches: 6. The CDR3 is CSANPGGSYNEQFF. DNA for the CDR3: TGCAGCGCTAACCCAGGGGGCTCCTACAATGAGCAGTTCTTC.

V and J are TRBV5-1 and TRBJ2-5; possibly TRBD2 for D (6 bases). Trimming stripped 5 bases from V and 1 base from J, with 18 bases between. Germline V gene lookup returns CDR1 SGHRS and CDR2 YFSETQ. The CDR3 totals 16 residues. For the CDR3, the DNA is TGCGCCAGCAGGCCTCGTACAGGCGGGGCCCAAGAGACCCAGTACTTC. It encodes CASRPRTGGAQETQYF.

This chain uses TRBV5-6 with TRBJ2-3, with a tentative D call TRBD2 (5 bases). V gave up 0 bases and J gave up 6 bases, with 14 bases separating them. The CDR3 runs to 15 residues. Germline CDR1 is SGHDT and CDR2 is YYEEEE. The CDR3 spells CASSLAPGSGDTQYF. The CDR3, as DNA: TGTGCCAGCAGCTTGGCCCCGGGGTCTGGGGATACGCAGTATTTT.

This clonotype was seen a few times. The chain uses TRBV20-1 and TRBJ2-1, with D hard to call. Germline CDR1 and CDR2: DFQATT and SNEGSKA (reference sequence). The V end lost 1 base, the J end lost 0 bases, and 16 bases lay between the germline ends. This CDR3 has 17 amino acids. CDR3: CSARALGSLSSYNEQFF. The CDR3 nucleotides read TGCAGTGCTAGAGCCTTGGGCAGTCTGAGCTCCTACAATGAGCAGTTCTTC.